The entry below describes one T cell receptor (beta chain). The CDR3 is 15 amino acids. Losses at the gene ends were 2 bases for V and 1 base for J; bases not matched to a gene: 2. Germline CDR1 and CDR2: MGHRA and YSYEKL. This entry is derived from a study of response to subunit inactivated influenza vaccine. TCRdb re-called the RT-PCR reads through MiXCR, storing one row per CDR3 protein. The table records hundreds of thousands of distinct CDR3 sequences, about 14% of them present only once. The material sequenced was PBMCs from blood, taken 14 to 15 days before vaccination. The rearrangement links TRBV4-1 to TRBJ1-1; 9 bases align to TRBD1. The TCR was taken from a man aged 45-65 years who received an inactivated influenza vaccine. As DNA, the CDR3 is TGCGCCAGCAGCCAATGGGACAGGGCGAACACTGAAGCTTTCTTT. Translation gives CASSQWDRANTEAFF.